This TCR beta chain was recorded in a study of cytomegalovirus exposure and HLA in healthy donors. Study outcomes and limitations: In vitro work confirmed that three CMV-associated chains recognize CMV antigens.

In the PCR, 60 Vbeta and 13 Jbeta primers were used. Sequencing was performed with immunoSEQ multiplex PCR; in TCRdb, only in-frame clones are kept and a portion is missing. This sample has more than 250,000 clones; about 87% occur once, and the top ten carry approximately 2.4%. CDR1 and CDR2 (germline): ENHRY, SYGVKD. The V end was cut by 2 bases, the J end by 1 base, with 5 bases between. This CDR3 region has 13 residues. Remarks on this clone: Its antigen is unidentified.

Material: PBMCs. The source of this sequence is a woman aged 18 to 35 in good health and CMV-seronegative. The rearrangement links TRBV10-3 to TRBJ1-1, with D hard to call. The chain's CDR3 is CAISEGQNTEAFF. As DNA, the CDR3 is TGTGCCATCAGTGAGGGCCAGAACACTGAAGCTTTCTTT.